Listed below are T cell receptor beta chains from one sample, sequenced in a study of blood T cell repertoires in COVID-19. Some clones are missing from TCRdb's copy, which holds only in-frame ones; the method was immunoSEQ multiplex PCR. The table lists some 150,000 clones, approximately 88% of them singletons. Sequenced sample: peripheral blood. These TCRs come from a woman aged 60-75 years who had recovered from COVID-19. CDR3s include the opening cysteine and the closing phenylalanine or tryptophan. Each record gives: J gene, V gene, D gene, clone size, CDR3 DNA, CDR3 protein. The D gene is left open where the match is weak. Rows give clone size only sometimes, using once, few, many, or a class for an expanded clone.

J gene: TRBJ2-5
V gene: TRBV5-1
D gene: TRBD1
clone size: .
CDR3 DNA: TGCGCCAGCAGCTTGGAAGGGACAGCTATTTGGGCGGCCCAGTACTTC
CDR3 protein: CASSLEGTAIWAAQYF

J gene: TRBJ1-2
V gene: TRBV28
D gene: .
clone size: .
CDR3 DNA: TGTGCCAGCAGCTCGACAGGATATGGCTACACCTTC
CDR3 protein: CASSSTGYGYTF

J gene: TRBJ1-1
V gene: TRBV7-9
D gene: .
clone size: .
CDR3 DNA: TGTGCCAGCAGTCTGGGACAGAACACTGAAGCTTTCTTT
CDR3 protein: CASSLGQNTEAFF

J gene: TRBJ2-1
V gene: TRBV4-1
D gene: TRBD1
clone size: .
CDR3 DNA: TGCGCCAGCAGCCAAGAAGGGACAGGGGGCTACAATGAGCAGTTCTTC
CDR3 protein: CASSQEGTGGYNEQFF

J gene: TRBJ2-1
V gene: TRBV6-6
D gene: .
clone size: .
CDR3 DNA: TGTGCCAGCACACCCGACTACCGCTCCTACAATGAGCAGTTCTTC
CDR3 protein: CASTPDYRSYNEQFF

J gene: TRBJ2-5
V gene: TRBV19
D gene: TRBD1
clone size: .
CDR3 DNA: TGTGCCAGTAGTAGGGGACAGGTTGGGCAAGAGACCCAGTACTTC
CDR3 protein: CASSRGQVGQETQYF

J gene: TRBJ2-7
V gene: TRBV28
D gene: .
clone size: .
CDR3 DNA: TGTGCCAGCAGTTTGATCCTAAGACTAGGGGCTAGCTACGAGCAGTACTTC
CDR3 protein: CASSLILRLGASYEQYF

J gene: TRBJ2-5
V gene: TRBV11-2
D gene: .
clone size: few
CDR3 DNA: TGTGCCAGCAGCCCTGGCTCTGCGACCCAGTACTTC
CDR3 protein: CASSPGSATQYF

J gene: TRBJ1-1
V gene: TRBV4-2
D gene: TRBD1
clone size: .
CDR3 DNA: TGTGCCAGCAGCGCTCGGACAGGGGGCATGAACACTGAAGCTTTCTTT
CDR3 protein: CASSARTGGMNTEAFF

J gene: TRBJ2-1
V gene: TRBV30
D gene: TRBD2
clone size: .
CDR3 DNA: TGTGCCTGTCTTACTGTGGGACTAGGGCGAGACAATGAGCAGTTCTTC
CDR3 protein: CACLTVGLGRDNEQFF

J gene: TRBJ1-6
V gene: TRBV2
D gene: TRBD1
clone size: .
CDR3 DNA: TGTGCCAGCGAAGCTACGGGACAGGGGGCTTCACCCCTCCACTTT
CDR3 protein: CASEATGQGASPLHF

J gene: TRBJ2-7
V gene: TRBV5-1
D gene: .
clone size: .
CDR3 DNA: TGCGCCAGCAGCCTGTCGTTTGACGAGCAGTACTTC
CDR3 protein: CASSLSFDEQYF

J gene: TRBJ1-6
V gene: TRBV6-2/TRBV6-3
D gene: .
clone size: .
CDR3 DNA: TGTGCCAGCAGTTACTCGGCAGGGGACTCCTATAATTCACCCCTCCACTTT
CDR3 protein: CASSYSAGDSYNSPLHF

J gene: TRBJ1-6
V gene: TRBV6-5
D gene: TRBD1
clone size: .
CDR3 DNA: TGTGGGACAGGGGCAAATTATAATTCACCCCTCCACTTT
CDR3 protein: CGTGANYNSPLHF

J gene: TRBJ1-2
V gene: TRBV11-2
D gene: .
clone size: .
CDR3 DNA: TGTGCCAGCAGAACCAGGGGAGGGACCACTTATGGCTACACCTTC
CDR3 protein: CASRTRGGTTYGYTF

J gene: TRBJ2-3
V gene: TRBV20-1
D gene: .
clone size: .
CDR3 DNA: TGCAGTGAACCGAACGGGGATACGCAGTATTTT
CDR3 protein: CSEPNGDTQYF

J gene: TRBJ2-4
V gene: TRBV2
D gene: .
clone size: .
CDR3 DNA: TGTGCCAGCGGCCGCAGGAATCTAGCCAAAAACATTCAGTACTTC
CDR3 protein: CASGRRNLAKNIQYF

J gene: TRBJ2-7
V gene: TRBV11-2
D gene: TRBD1
clone size: .
CDR3 DNA: TGTGCCAGCAGCTCTGGGACAGGCTACGAGCAGTACTTC
CDR3 protein: CASSSGTGYEQYF

J gene: TRBJ2-7
V gene: TRBV7-9
D gene: .
clone size: .
CDR3 DNA: TGTGCCAGCAGCGATAGCGGACTCAGGAACTACGAGCAGTACTTC
CDR3 protein: CASSDSGLRNYEQYF

J gene: TRBJ2-2
V gene: TRBV18
D gene: .
clone size: few
CDR3 DNA: TGTGCCAGCTCACGGGAGCCATCGACCGGGAGGAACACCGGGGAGCTGTTTTTT
CDR3 protein: CASSREPSTGRNTGELFF

J gene: TRBJ2-7
V gene: TRBV19
D gene: TRBD1
clone size: .
CDR3 DNA: TGTGCCAGTACCGGGACAGCGACTTACGAGCAGTACTTC
CDR3 protein: CASTGTATYEQYF

J gene: TRBJ1-2
V gene: TRBV24-1
D gene: .
clone size: .
CDR3 DNA: TGTGCCACCAGTACAGGCTATGGCTACACCTTC
CDR3 protein: CATSTGYGYTF

J gene: TRBJ2-3
V gene: TRBV10-3
D gene: TRBD2
clone size: .
CDR3 DNA: TGTGCCATCAGTAACGGGACTAGCGGGGCTTATGCGCAGTATTTT
CDR3 protein: CAISNGTSGAYAQYF

J gene: TRBJ1-5
V gene: TRBV7-8
D gene: .
clone size: .
CDR3 DNA: TGTGCCAGCAGCCCCGCGGTTTACGGGGTCCAGCCCCAGCATTTT
CDR3 protein: CASSPAVYGVQPQHF

J gene: TRBJ1-1
V gene: TRBV29-1
D gene: .
clone size: .
CDR3 DNA: TGCAGCGTTGAAGGACAGGAAGGGACTGAAGCTTTCTTT
CDR3 protein: CSVEGQEGTEAFF

J gene: TRBJ1-1
V gene: TRBV19
D gene: .
clone size: .
CDR3 DNA: TGTGCCAGTAGTATAAGCGGCGGATACACTGAAGCTTTCTTT
CDR3 protein: CASSISGGYTEAFF

J gene: TRBJ1-2
V gene: TRBV30
D gene: .
clone size: few
CDR3 DNA: TGTGCCTGGAGTAAGCAGGGCTTTTACTATGGCTACACCTTC
CDR3 protein: CAWSKQGFYYGYTF

J gene: TRBJ1-6
V gene: TRBV28
D gene: .
clone size: .
CDR3 DNA: TGTGCCAGCAGCGGGTCAGGGGATAGAAGCTCCTATAATTCACCCCTCCACTTT
CDR3 protein: CASSGSGDRSSYNSPLHF